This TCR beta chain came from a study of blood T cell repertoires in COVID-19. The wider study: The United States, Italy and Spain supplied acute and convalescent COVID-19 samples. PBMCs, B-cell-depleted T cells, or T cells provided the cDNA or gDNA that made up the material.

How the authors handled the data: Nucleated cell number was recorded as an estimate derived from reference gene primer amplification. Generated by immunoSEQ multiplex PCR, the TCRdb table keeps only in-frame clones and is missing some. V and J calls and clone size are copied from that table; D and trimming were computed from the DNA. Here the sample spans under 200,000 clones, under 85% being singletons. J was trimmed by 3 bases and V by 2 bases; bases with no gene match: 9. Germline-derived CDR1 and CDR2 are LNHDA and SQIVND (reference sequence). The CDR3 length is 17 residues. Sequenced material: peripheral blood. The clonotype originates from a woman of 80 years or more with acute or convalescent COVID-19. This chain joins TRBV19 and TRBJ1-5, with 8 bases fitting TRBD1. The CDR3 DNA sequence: TGTGCCAGTAGTATAATGGGGCAGGGGGCGTACAATCAGCCCCAGCATTTT. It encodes CASSIMGQGAYNQPQHF. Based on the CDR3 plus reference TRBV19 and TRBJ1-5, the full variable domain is DGGITQSPKYLFRKEGQNVTLSCEQNLNHDAMYWYRQDPGQGLRLIYYSQIVNDFQKGDIAEGYSVSREKKESFPLTVTSAQKNPTAFYLCASSIMGQGAYNQPQHFGDGTRLSIL.